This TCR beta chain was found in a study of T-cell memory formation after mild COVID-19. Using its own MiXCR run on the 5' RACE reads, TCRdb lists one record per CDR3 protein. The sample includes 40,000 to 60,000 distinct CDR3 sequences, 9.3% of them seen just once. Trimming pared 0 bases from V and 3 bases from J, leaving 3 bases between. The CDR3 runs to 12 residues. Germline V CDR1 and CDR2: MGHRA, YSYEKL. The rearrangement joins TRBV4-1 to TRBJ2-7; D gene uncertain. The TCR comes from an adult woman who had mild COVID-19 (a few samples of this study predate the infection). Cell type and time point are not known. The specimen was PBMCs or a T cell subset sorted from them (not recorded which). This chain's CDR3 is CASSQDGYEQYF. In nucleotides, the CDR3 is TGCGCCAGCAGCCAAGACGGCTACGAGCAGTACTTC.